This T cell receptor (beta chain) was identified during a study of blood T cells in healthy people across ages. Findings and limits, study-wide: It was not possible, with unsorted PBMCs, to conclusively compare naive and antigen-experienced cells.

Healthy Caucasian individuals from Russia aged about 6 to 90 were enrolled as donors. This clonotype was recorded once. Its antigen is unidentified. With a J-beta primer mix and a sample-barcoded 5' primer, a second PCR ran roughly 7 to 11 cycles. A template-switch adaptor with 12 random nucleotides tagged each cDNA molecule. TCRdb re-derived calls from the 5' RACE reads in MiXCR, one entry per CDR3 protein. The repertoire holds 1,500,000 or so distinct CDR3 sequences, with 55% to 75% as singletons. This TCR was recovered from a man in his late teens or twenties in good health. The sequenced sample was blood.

The CDR3 region has the DNA TGTGCCACCAGCAGAGAGGTCGGCACCTACGAGCAGTACTTC. It translates to CATSREVGTYEQYF. The V call is TRBV15, the J call TRBJ2-7; D remains ambiguous. Trimming removed 0 bases at V and 2 bases at J, with 8 bases between. The CDR3 spans 14 residues. Germline V CDR1 and CDR2: LNHNV, YYDKDF (reference sequence).